This TCR beta chain comes out of a study of technical replicates of blood from a few donors. Data came from immunoSEQ multiplex PCR; TCRdb stores just in-frame clones and leaves some out. The sample carries around 76,000 clones, 80% to 95% recorded once. V was clipped by 5 bases and J by 1 base; unmatched bases: 5. CDR3 size: 17 residues. Per germline, CDR1 MGHRA and CDR2 YSYEKL. The sequence was collected from a human donor in good health. Sequencing was carried out using T cells isolated from PBMCs. The rearrangement uses TRBV4-1 and TRBJ2-1; 13 nucleotides align to TRBD2. The CDR3: CASSLSGLAGSYNEQFF. The CDR3 nucleotides read TGCGCCAGCAGCTTATCGGGACTAGCGGGATCCTACAATGAGCAGTTCTTC.